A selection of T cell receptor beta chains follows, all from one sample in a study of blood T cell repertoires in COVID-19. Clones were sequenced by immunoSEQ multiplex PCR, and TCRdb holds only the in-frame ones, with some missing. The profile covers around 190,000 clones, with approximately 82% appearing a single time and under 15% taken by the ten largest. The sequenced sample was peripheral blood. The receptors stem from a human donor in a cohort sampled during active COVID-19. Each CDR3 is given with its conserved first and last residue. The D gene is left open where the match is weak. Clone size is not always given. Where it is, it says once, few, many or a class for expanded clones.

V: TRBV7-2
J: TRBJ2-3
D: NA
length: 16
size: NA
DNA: TGTGCCAGCAGCTTAGCGAACCGGGGGGCAGTGGATACGCAGTATTTT
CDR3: CASSLANRGAVDTQYF

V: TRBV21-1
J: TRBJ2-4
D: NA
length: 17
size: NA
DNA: TGTGCCAGCAGCACCGTGGGACTAGCGGGAGCCAAAAACATTCAGTACTTC
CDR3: CASSTVGLAGAKNIQYF

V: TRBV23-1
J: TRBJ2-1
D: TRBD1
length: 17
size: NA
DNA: TGCGCCAGCAGTCAATCGGGCGCGGGACAGGGGCTGAATGAGCAGTTCTTC
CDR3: CASSQSGAGQGLNEQFF

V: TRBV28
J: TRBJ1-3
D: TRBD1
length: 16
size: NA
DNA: TGTGCCAGCAGTTTACGGGCGACAGGGGGGCGAAACACCATATATTTT
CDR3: CASSLRATGGRNTIYF

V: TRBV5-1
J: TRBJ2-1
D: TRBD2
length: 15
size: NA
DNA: TGCGCCAGCAGCTGGACTAGCGGTATCAACAATGAGCAGTTCTTC
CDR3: CASSWTSGINNEQFF

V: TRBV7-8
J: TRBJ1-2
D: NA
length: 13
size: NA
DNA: TGTGCCACTTCCTCAGGGGATCACTATGGCTACACCTTC
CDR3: CATSSGDHYGYTF

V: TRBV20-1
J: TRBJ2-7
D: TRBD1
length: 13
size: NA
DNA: TGCAGTGCTAGTTGGACAGGGCCCTACGAGCAGTACTTC
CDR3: CSASWTGPYEQYF

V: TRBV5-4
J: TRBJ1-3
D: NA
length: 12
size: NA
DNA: TGTGCCAGCGGGGCGAAGGGAAACACCATATATTTT
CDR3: CASGAKGNTIYF

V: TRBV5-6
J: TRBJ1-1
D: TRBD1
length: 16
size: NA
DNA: TGTGCCAGCAGCTCGTACGGACAGGACGATATCACTGAAGCTTTCTTT
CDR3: CASSSYGQDDITEAFF

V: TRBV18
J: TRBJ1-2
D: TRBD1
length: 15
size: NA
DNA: TGTGCCAGCTCACCGATGAGTGGACAGGGTAGGGGCTACACCTTC
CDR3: CASSPMSGQGRGYTF

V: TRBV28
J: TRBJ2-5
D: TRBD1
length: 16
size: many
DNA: TGTGCCAGCAGTCCAACTGGGACAGGGGGAGAAGAGACCCAGTACTTC
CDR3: CASSPTGTGGEETQYF

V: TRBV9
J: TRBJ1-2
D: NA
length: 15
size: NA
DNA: TGTGCCAGCAGTCCGACAGGACAAACTAACTATGGCTACACCTTC
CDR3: CASSPTGQTNYGYTF

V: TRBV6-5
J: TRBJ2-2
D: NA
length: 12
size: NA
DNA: TGTGCCACCCTAGGGGGGGCCGGGGAGCTGTTTTTT
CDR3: CATLGGAGELFF

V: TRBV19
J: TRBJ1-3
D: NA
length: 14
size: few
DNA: TGTGCCAGTAGTTCTCGGGATTCTGGAAACACCATATATTTT
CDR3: CASSSRDSGNTIYF

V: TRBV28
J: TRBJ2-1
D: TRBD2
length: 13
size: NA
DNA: TGTGCCAGCAGTGTACTAGCGAAAAATGAGCAGTTCTTC
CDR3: CASSVLAKNEQFF

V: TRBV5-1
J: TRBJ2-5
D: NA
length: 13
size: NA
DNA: TGCGCCAGCAGCCATACAGGGTTTGAGACCCAGTACTTC
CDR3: CASSHTGFETQYF

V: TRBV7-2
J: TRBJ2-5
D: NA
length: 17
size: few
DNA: TGTGCCAGCAGCTTAGACGGGATAGCGAGACGCCAAGAGACCCAGTACTTC
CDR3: CASSLDGIARRQETQYF

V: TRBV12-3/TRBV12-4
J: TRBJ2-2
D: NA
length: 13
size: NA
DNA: TGTGCCAGCAGTTCGGTGAACACCGGGGAGCTGTTTTTT
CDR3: CASSSVNTGELFF

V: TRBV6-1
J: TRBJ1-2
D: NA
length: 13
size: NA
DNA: TGTGCCAGCAGTAGGGACACCACAGGAGGCTACACCTTC
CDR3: CASSRDTTGGYTF

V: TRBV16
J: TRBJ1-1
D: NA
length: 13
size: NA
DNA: TGTGCCAGCAGCCCACTCCGGGGGACTGAAGCTTTCTTT
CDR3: CASSPLRGTEAFF

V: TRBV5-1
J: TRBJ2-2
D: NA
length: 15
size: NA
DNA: TGCGCCAGCAGCCCCCAGGCTGTGGCAACCGGGGAGCTGTTTTTT
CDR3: CASSPQAVATGELFF

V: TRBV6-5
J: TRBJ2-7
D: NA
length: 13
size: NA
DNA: TGTGCCAGCAGTTCTCCAGGGGGAGGCGAGCAGTACTTC
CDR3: CASSSPGGGEQYF

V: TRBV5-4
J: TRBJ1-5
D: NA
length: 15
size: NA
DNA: TGTGCCAGCAGCTTGGGGGGGCAGCCGGGTCAGCCCCAGCATTTT
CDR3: CASSLGGQPGQPQHF

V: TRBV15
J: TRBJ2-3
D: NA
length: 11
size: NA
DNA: TGTGCCACCAGCTCTAGCCATACGCAGTATTTT
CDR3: CATSSSHTQYF

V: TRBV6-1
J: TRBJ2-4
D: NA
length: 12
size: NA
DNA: TGTGCCAGCAGTGACAGGGTCGACATTCAGTACTTC
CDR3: CASSDRVDIQYF

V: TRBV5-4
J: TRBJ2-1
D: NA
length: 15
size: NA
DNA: TGTGCCAGCATCCCATTCGGGGACAACTACAATGAGCAGTTCTTC
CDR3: CASIPFGDNYNEQFF